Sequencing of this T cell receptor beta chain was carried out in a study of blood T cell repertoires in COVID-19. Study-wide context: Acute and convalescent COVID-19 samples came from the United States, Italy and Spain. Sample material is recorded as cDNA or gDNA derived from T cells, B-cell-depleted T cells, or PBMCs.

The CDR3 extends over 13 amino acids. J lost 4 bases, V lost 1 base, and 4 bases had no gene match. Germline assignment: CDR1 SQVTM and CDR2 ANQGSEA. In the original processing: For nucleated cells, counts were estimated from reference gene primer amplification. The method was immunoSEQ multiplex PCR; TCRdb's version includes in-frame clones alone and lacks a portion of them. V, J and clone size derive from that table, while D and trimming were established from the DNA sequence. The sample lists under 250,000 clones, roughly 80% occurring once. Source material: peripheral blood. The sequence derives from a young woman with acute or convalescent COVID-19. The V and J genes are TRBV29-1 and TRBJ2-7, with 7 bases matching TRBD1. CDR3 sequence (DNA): TGCAGCGTTGAAGGGGACAGCCAGTACGAGCAGTACTTC. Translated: CSVEGDSQYEQYF.